These 30 T cell receptor beta chains share one sample of origin, sequenced in a study of T cells after somatic rescue of genetic block. Some clones are missing from TCRdb's copy, which holds only in-frame ones; the method was immunoSEQ multiplex PCR. Of tens of thousands of clones listed, around 96% are singletons. The sequencing input was peripheral blood mononuclear cells (PBMCs). These receptors were obtained from a child under two years old.

J is TRBJ2-7 and V is TRBV5-1; D uncertain. Trimming took off 0 bases at V and 5 bases at J, with 3 bases between the two ends. CDR1 is SGHRS, CDR2 YFSETQ, per germline. The CDR3 extends over 11 amino acids. In nucleotides, the CDR3 is TGCGCCAGCAGCTTGGGAGACGAGCAGTACTTC. It translates to CASSLGDEQYF. Combining the CDR3 with reference TRBV5-1 and TRBJ2-7 gives the whole variable domain KAGVTQTPRYLIKTRGQQVTLSCSPISGHRSVSWYQQTPGQGLQFLFEYFSETQRNKGNFPGRFSGRQFSNSRSEMNVSTLELGDSALYLCASSLGDEQYFGPGTRLTVT.

V is TRBV7-8 and J is TRBJ2-7; D uncertain. The CDR3 is made up of 18 amino acids. With 5 bases removed from V and 6 bases from J, the gap between germline ends came to 29 bases. Germline V gene lookup returns CDR1 SGHVS and CDR2 FQNEAQ. The DNA of the CDR3 is TGTGCCAGCAGCGCATCTTTTCGGACCCAGGTAAGGACCTTCGAGCAGTACTTC. This encodes CASSASFRTQVRTFEQYF.

The V call is TRBV7-2, the J call TRBJ2-1, with TRBD2 identical over 7 bases. Germline loops: CDR1 SGHTA, CDR2 FQGNSA. This CDR3 contains 13 residues. Unmatched junction bases numbered 2, after V lost 2 bases and J lost 7 bases. This CDR3 reads CASSLSRENEQFF. CDR3 in DNA: TGTGCCAGCAGCTTATCGCGGGAGAATGAGCAGTTCTTC.

J is TRBJ2-5 and V is TRBV4-1; TRBD1 might be the D (5 bases). CDR1 MGHRA and CDR2 YSYEKL come from the germline V gene. V lost 0 bases and J lost 4, with 9 bases in between. CDR3 length: 14 residues. CDR3 protein: CASSQDQGSETQYF. CDR3 sequence (DNA): TGCGCCAGCAGCCAAGACCAGGGCTCAGAGACCCAGTACTTC.

This clone occurred once. V usage is TRBV28 and J usage is TRBJ2-3, with 10 bases identical to TRBD2. Germline V lookup: CDR1 MDHEN, CDR2 SYDVKM. V lost 2 bases and J lost 4; bases outside the gene matches: 0. The CDR3 covers 14 residues. This CDR3 is CASSLLAGADTQYF. The CDR3 DNA is TGTGCCAGCAGTTTACTAGCGGGAGCAGATACGCAGTATTTT. The complete variable domain, with remaining parts taken from reference TRBV28 and TRBJ2-3, reads DVKVTQSSRYLVKRTGEKVFLECVQDMDHENMFWYRQDPGLGLRLIYFSYDVKMKEKGDIPEGYSVSREKKERFSLILESASTNQTSMYLCASSLLAGADTQYFGPGTRLTVL.

V is TRBV10-3 and J is TRBJ2-2; 7 nucleotides align to TRBD2. In germline, CDR1 is ENHRY, CDR2 SYGVKD. Losses at the gene ends were 0 bases for V and 5 bases for J; bases not matched to a gene: 3. The CDR3 has 15 residues. For the CDR3, the DNA is TGTGCCATCAGTGAGTCCCGGGGAGGGACCGGGGAGCTGTTTTTT. This codes for CAISESRGGTGELFF.

The chain is built from TRBV20-1 and TRBJ2-7, with unresolved D. Trimming shortened V by 5 bases and J by 2 bases, and 4 bases separated the two germline ends. Germline V CDR1 and CDR2: DFQATT, SNEGSKA (reference sequence). The CDR3 consists of 10 residues. CDR3 in amino acids: CSAGTYEQYF. The CDR3 DNA is TGCAGTGCTGGGACCTACGAGCAGTACTTC.

V is TRBV18 and J is TRBJ2-2; the D gene is possibly TRBD2 (5 bases). V shed 2 bases and J shed 6 bases, with 13 bases lying between them. The CDR3 spans 15 residues. Germline assignment: CDR1 KGHSH and CDR2 LQKENI. For the CDR3, the DNA is TGTGCCAGCTCACCATCGAGAGGGAAACCCGGGGAGCTGTTTTTT. It encodes CASSPSRGKPGELFF.

CDR3 sequence: CASSPLNTGELFF. CDR3 bases: TGTGCCAGCAGCCCCCTGAACACCGGGGAGCTGTTTTTT. The gene calls are TRBV7-9 and TRBJ2-2; no reliable D call. The CDR3 contains 13 residues. V lost 5 bases and J 1 base, leaving 5 bases between the germline ends. Germline V gives CDR1 SEHNR, CDR2 FQNEAQ (reference sequence).

The chain carries TRBV11-3 and TRBJ2-2; D gene ambiguous. CDR1 is SGHNT and CDR2 is YENEEA in the germline V gene. The CDR3 contains 13 residues. Trimming took 6 bases from V and 3 from J, leaving 8 bases between them. The DNA for the CDR3 is TGTGCCAGCAGGGCCGACGACACCGGGGAGCTGTTTTTT. Its protein is CASRADDTGELFF.

The chain employs TRBV9 and TRBJ1-6; D gene ambiguous. Trimming stripped 0 bases from V and 4 bases from J, with 8 bases between. The CDR3 is made up of 15 amino acids. Germline V gene data show CDR1 as SGDLS and CDR2 as YYNGEE. The DNA of the CDR3 is TGTGCCAGCAGCGTAGGGATAGCGTATAATTCACCCCTCCACTTT. Protein product: CASSVGIAYNSPLHF.

This clone appeared a single time. The chain has TRBV28 and TRBJ1-2; perhaps TRBD1 as D (5 bases). The CDR3 contains 12 residues. CDR1 and CDR2 from the germline V gene are MDHEN and SYDVKM. With 1 base removed from V and 7 bases from J, the gap between germline ends came to 7 bases. The CDR3 loop reads CASSLFQGGYTF. The CDR3 DNA is TGTGCCAGCAGTTTATTCCAGGGTGGCTACACCTTC.

The chain uses TRBV28 and TRBJ1-5; weak D call: TRBD1 (5 bases). CDR3 size: 14 residues. The germline V gene has CDR1 MDHEN and CDR2 SYDVKM. Trimming cost V 8 bases and J 0 bases, with 11 bases left between them. CDR3 loop: CASDGGPSNQPQHF. The CDR3 DNA reads TGTGCCAGCGACGGGGGTCCTAGCAATCAGCCCCAGCATTTT.

The genes are TRBV27 and TRBJ2-1; the D gene is possibly TRBD2 (6 bases). V gave up 6 bases and J gave up 0 bases, with 9 bases separating them. The germline CDR1 and CDR2 sequences are MNHEY and SMNVEV (reference sequence). The CDR3 is made up of 14 amino acids. The CDR3: CASSPTSSYNEQFF. As DNA, the CDR3 is TGTGCCAGCAGCCCGACTAGCTCCTACAATGAGCAGTTCTTC.

The rearrangement uses TRBV2 and TRBJ2-1; 10 bases are shared with TRBD2. V trimming: 9 bases; J trimming: 9 bases; junction bases outside the gene matches: 8. The length of the CDR3 is 13 residues. Germline-derived CDR1 and CDR2 are SNHLY and FYNNEI. The CDR3 reads CASSRLAGVEQFF. The CDR3 nucleotides are TGTGCCAGTTCGCGGCTAGCGGGAGTTGAGCAGTTCTTC.

The V gene is TRBV12-5, the J gene TRBJ2-3; the D gene is possibly TRBD2 (5 bases). V shed 6 bases and J shed 6 bases, with 22 bases lying between them. The germline CDR1 and CDR2 sequences are LGHNT and FRNRAP. The CDR3 spans 16 residues. CDR3 residues: CASGGPWERVSDTQYF. The CDR3 region has the DNA TGTGCTAGTGGGGGCCCGTGGGAGAGGGTATCGGATACGCAGTATTTT.

The V call is TRBV5-1, the J call TRBJ1-3; D unclear. The CDR3 runs 11 residues. In germline, CDR1 is SGHRS, CDR2 YFSETQ. The V end was cut by 4 bases, the J end by 6 bases, with 5 bases between. The CDR3 sequence: CASSDSNTIYF. CDR3 sequence (DNA): TGCGCCAGCAGCGATTCAAACACCATATATTTT. The variable domain in full, with the rest retrieved from reference TRBV5-1 and TRBJ1-3, is KAGVTQTPRYLIKTRGQQVTLSCSPISGHRSVSWYQQTPGQGLQFLFEYFSETQRNKGNFPGRFSGRQFSNSRSEMNVSTLELGDSALYLCASSDSNTIYFGEGSWLTVV.

The chain links TRBV9 to TRBJ2-3; TRBD2 aligns across 12 bases. V was pared by 4 bases and J by 5 bases, with 11 bases of the junction left unmatched. The CDR3 covers 17 residues. Germline V gene data show CDR1 as SGDLS and CDR2 as YYNGEE. The CDR3 region is CASSTVPGLAGGDTQYF. CDR3 bases: TGTGCCAGCAGCACAGTACCGGGACTAGCGGGTGGAGATACGCAGTATTTT. The variable domain in full, with the rest retrieved from reference TRBV9 and TRBJ2-3, is DSGVTQTPKHLITATGQRVTLRCSPRSGDLSVYWYQQSLDQGLQFLIQYYNGEERAKGNILERFSAQQFPDLHSELNLSSLELGDSALYFCASSTVPGLAGGDTQYFGPGTRLTVL.

This clone was found a few times. V gene TRBV29-1 combines with J gene TRBJ2-7, with D perhaps matching TRBD2 (5 bases). The CDR3 totals 13 residues. Germline V gene data show CDR1 as SQVTM and CDR2 as ANQGSEA. The V end was cut by 8 bases, the J end by 0 bases, with 14 bases between. CDR3 loop: CSIAGVPSYEQYF. CDR3 in DNA: TGCAGCATAGCCGGGGTCCCCTCCTACGAGCAGTACTTC.

This rearrangement joins TRBV15 to TRBJ2-1, with 15 bases lining up with TRBD2. Germline CDR1 reads LNHNV; CDR2 reads YYDKDF (reference sequence). V dropped 5 bases and J dropped 0; count of bases not matched to a gene: 2. This CDR3 is 17 amino acids long. CDR3 sequence reads: CATSGGLAGGSYNEQFF. The CDR3 region has the DNA TGTGCCACCAGCGGGGGACTAGCGGGAGGCTCCTACAATGAGCAGTTCTTC.

This clone was observed once. The rearrangement links TRBV5-1 to TRBJ2-1; TRBD2 aligns across 8 bases. Trimming took 0 bases from V and 7 from J; bases not matched to a gene: 9. CDR1 is SGHRS and CDR2 is YFSETQ in the germline V gene. CDR3 length: 16 amino acids. CDR3 region: CASSLEPAGVRNEQFF. In nucleotides, the CDR3 is TGCGCCAGCAGCTTGGAGCCAGCGGGAGTGAGGAATGAGCAGTTCTTC.

CDR3 nucleotides: TGCAGCGTTGAATGGGAGTACTATGGCTACACCTTC. This sequence encodes CSVEWEYYGYTF. The chain couples TRBV29-1 to TRBJ1-2; D gene unclear. Germline assignment: CDR1 SQVTM and CDR2 ANQGSEA. V was trimmed by 2 bases and J by 3 bases, leaving 7 bases between them. The CDR3 sequence is 12 residues long.

V gene TRBV6-1 combines with J gene TRBJ1-2; 8 nucleotides agree with TRBD1. The CDR3 runs to 14 residues. CDR1 and CDR2 from the germline V gene are MNHNS and SASEGT. Trimming took 5 bases from V and 7 from J; bases not matched to a gene: 9. CDR3 DNA sequence: TGTGCCAGCAGTACCCGGACAGGGTTTGGTGGCTACACCTTC. Amino acid sequence: CASSTRTGFGGYTF.

This clone was seen only once. The chain links TRBV4-1 to TRBJ1-5; 7 positions match TRBD1. Germline-derived CDR1 and CDR2 are MGHRA and YSYEKL. With 0 bases clipped from V and 2 bases from J, the junction kept 1 base outside the gene matches. CDR3 length equals 15 residues. The CDR3 DNA follows: TGCGCCAGCAGCCAAGATGGACAGGGCAATCAGCCCCAGCATTTT. Protein: CASSQDGQGNQPQHF.

This chain links TRBV7-2 with TRBJ1-2; 7 bases agree with TRBD1. Trimming removed 3 bases from V and 3 bases from J; junction bases left unmatched: 4. The CDR3 consists of 14 residues. In germline, CDR1 is SGHTA, CDR2 FQGNSA. CDR3 nucleotide sequence: TGTGCCAGCAGCTTTGGCAGGGGGGACTATGGCTACACCTTC. The encoded protein is CASSFGRGDYGYTF.

This chain joins TRBV5-1 and TRBJ2-5; TRBD1 or TRBD2 may be the D gene (6 bases each). The V and J ends lost 0 bases and 2 bases respectively, with 11 bases between them. The CDR3 has 15 amino acids. Germline V gives CDR1 SGHRS, CDR2 YFSETQ. CDR3 nucleotide sequence: TGCGCCAGCAGCTTGGCCCGGGGGCATCAAGAGACCCAGTACTTC. This encodes CASSLARGHQETQYF.

The chain combines TRBV27 with TRBJ2-6; D is undetermined. V was trimmed by 1 base and J by 4 bases, leaving 2 bases between them. This CDR3 is 13 amino acids long. Per germline, CDR1 MNHEY and CDR2 SMNVEV (reference sequence). The CDR3 loop is CASSLYGANVLTF. Here the CDR3 DNA reads TGTGCCAGCAGTTTATACGGGGCCAACGTCCTGACTTTC. The variable domain in full, completed from reference TRBV27 and TRBJ2-6, reads EAQVTQNPRYLITVTGKKLTVTCSQNMNHEYMSWYRQDPGLGLRQIYYSMNVEVTDKGDVPEGYKVSRKEKRNFPLILESPSPNQTSLYFCASSLYGANVLTFGAGSRLTVL.

The CDR3 DNA reads as TGTGCCAGCACCGCCGGACTAGCGGGCTACAATGAGCAGTTCTTC. Translating gives CASTAGLAGYNEQFF. The chain couples TRBV27 to TRBJ2-1; 11 nucleotides agree with TRBD2. The CDR3 runs to 15 residues. Losses at the gene ends were 7 bases for V and 3 bases for J; bases not matched to a gene: 5. Germline CDR1 and CDR2: MNHEY and SMNVEV (reference sequence).

The rearrangement links TRBV30 to TRBJ1-3, with D hard to call. Looked up from germline, CDR1 is GTSNPN and CDR2 is SVGIG (reference sequence). The CDR3 runs 13 residues. V was pared by 7 bases and J by 0 bases, with 10 bases between. The CDR3 spells CALTRASGNTIYF. The CDR3, as DNA: TGTGCCTTGACAAGGGCCTCTGGAAACACCATATATTTT.

This clone was counted a few times. The chain is built from TRBV2 and TRBJ1-1, with a weak D call TRBD1 (5 bases). The CDR3 runs 12 residues. V lost 4 bases, J lost 2 bases, and 5 bases lay in between. CDR1 is SNHLY, CDR2 FYNNEI, per germline. CDR3 nucleotides: TGTGCCAGCAGTGGGACAAACACTGAAGCTTTCTTT. It is translated as CASSGTNTEAFF. The full variable domain, its missing parts supplied by reference TRBV2 and TRBJ1-1, is EPEVTQTPSHQVTQMGQEVILRCVPISNHLYFYWYRQILGQKVEFLVSFYNNEISEKSEIFDDQFSVERPDGSNFTLKIRSTKLEDSAMYFCASSGTNTEAFFGQGTRLTVV.